The present entry profiles one T cell receptor beta chain with its context. This specimen comes from a study of blood T cell repertoires in COVID-19. Study details: Collection of acute and convalescent COVID-19 samples took place in the United States, Italy and Spain. T cells, B-cell-depleted T cells, or PBMCs provided the cDNA or gDNA that served as material.

In the original analysis: Nucleated cell number was recorded as an estimate derived from reference gene primer amplification. Using immunoSEQ multiplex PCR, the repertoire was profiled, and TCRdb retains in-frame clones only, with some absent. That table furnishes V, J and clone size, whereas the DNA furnished D and trimming. The sample has about 73,000 clones, about 79% seen once. The CDR3 has 16 residues. The germline gives CDR1 MNHNY, CDR2 SVGAGI (reference sequence). Trimming pared 6 bases from V and 0 bases from J, leaving 14 bases between. Sample: peripheral blood. This chain joins TRBV6-6 and TRBJ1-4; D call uncertain. The TCR comes from an older woman with acute or convalescent COVID-19. Written as DNA, the CDR3 is TGTGCCAGCAGGGCCAGGATCGGAACAACTAATGAAAAACTGTTTTTT. Protein: CASRARIGTTNEKLFF.